This T cell receptor (beta chain) emerged from a study of cytomegalovirus exposure and HLA in healthy donors. Per the germline V gene, CDR1 is ENHRY and CDR2 is SYGVKD. The V gene lost 5 bases and the J gene lost 4 bases, with 20 bases spanning the gap. The CDR3 is made up of 16 amino acids. Libraries were prepared by immunoSEQ multiplex PCR; TCRdb keeps only in-frame clonotypes and omits some of them. Here the sample spans 150,000 to 200,000 clones, almost 85% being singletons. Material: PBMCs. The chain recombines TRBV10-3 with TRBJ1-2; D is undetermined. The source of this sequence is a man in his thirties or forties in good health and CMV-seropositive. CDR3 in DNA: TGTGCCATCAGTCTCAGACCGGGAAGCAGCACCTATGGCTACACCTTC. Translation: CAISLRPGSSTYGYTF.